The present T cell receptor (beta chain) was sequenced within a study of OX40 agonist ivuxolimab in advanced cancers. On the study more broadly: Patients were dosed with the agonistic anti-OX40 (CD134) antibody ivuxolimab. Findings and caveats of the study: On average, CD8+ T cells showed a greater number of expanded clones than CD4+.

The V end was cut by 4 bases, the J end by 2 bases, with 13 bases between. Germline values: CDR1 SGHAT, CDR2 FQNNGV. The length of the CDR3 is 15 residues. TCRdb's table, derived via immunoSEQ multiplex PCR, lists solely in-frame clones and lacks some. The sample shows more than 50,000 clones, approximately 85% of them seen only once. On this clone itself: No antigen is known for it.

This clonotype was sampled from an adult with an advanced solid tumor such as melanoma, head and neck, liver or kidney cancer. The gene calls are TRBV11-2 and TRBJ2-3; D unclear. Sample: CD4+ or CD8+ T cells sorted from blood, taken in a trial of the OX40 agonist ivuxolimab. CDR3 region: CASSSVMDPTDTQYF. In DNA form, the CDR3 reads TGTGCCAGCAGCTCAGTTATGGACCCCACAGATACGCAGTATTTT.